Here is one T cell receptor beta chain with its context. Its specificity is unknown. The data originate from a study of cytomegalovirus exposure and HLA in healthy donors. The V end was cut by 6 bases, the J end by 8 bases, with 13 bases between. CDR3 length: 12 residues. Germline CDR1 KGHSH, CDR2 LQKENI. Amplification used 60 Vbeta primers and 13 Jbeta primers. Some clones are missing from TCRdb's copy, which holds only in-frame ones; the method was immunoSEQ multiplex PCR. Seen here are around 150,000 clones, more than 75% observed once, and the top ten hold roughly 9%. Notes on the study in general: Earlier results showed most TCR beta V segments being productive about 87% or about 30% of the time.

The sample taken for sequencing was PBMCs. The V call is TRBV18, the J call TRBJ1-1, with a tentative D call TRBD1 (6 bases). The sequence was collected from a man aged 18 to 30 in good health and CMV-seropositive. This CDR3 is CASSTGQGEAFF. The CDR3 DNA reads TGTGCCAGCTCCACTGGTCAGGGGGAAGCTTTCTTT.